Included here is one T cell receptor beta chain sequence, with context. In the original workflow: Estimated nucleated cell counts came from reference gene primer amplification. The assay was immunoSEQ multiplex PCR, and TCRdb's table has in-frame clones only and misses some. Clonal size and the V and J genes are those of that table, whereas D and trimming came from the DNA. In the table there are 200,000 or so clones, 70% to 85% of which are singletons. Germline V CDR1 and CDR2: MDHEN, SYDVKM. J gave up 11 bases and V 2 bases, and 8 bases lay outside the gene matches. This CDR3 is 14 amino acids long. The record originates from a study of blood T cell repertoires in COVID-19. Across the study: Material from acute and convalescent COVID-19 was sourced from the United States, Italy and Spain. In each case, the material was cDNA or gDNA derived from T cells, B-cell-depleted T cells, or PBMCs.

The chain combines TRBV28 with TRBJ1-1, with TRBD1 identical over 10 bases. The sequence derives from a human donor in a cohort sampled during active COVID-19. Sequenced input: peripheral blood. CDR3 loop: CASSLGTGVVWAFF. DNA for the CDR3: TGTGCCAGCAGTTTAGGGACAGGGGTGGTGTGGGCTTTCTTT.